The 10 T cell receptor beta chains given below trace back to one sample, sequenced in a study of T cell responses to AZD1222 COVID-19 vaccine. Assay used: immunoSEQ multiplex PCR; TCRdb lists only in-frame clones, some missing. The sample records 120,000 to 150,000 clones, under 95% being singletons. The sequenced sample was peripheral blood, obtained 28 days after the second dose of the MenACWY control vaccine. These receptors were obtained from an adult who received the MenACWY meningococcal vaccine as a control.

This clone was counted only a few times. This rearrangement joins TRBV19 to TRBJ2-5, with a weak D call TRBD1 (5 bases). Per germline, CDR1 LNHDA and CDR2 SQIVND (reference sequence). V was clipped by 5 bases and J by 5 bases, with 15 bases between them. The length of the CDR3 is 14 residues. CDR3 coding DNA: TGTGCCAGTAGTTGGCCAGGGCGGTGGGAGACCCAGTACTTC. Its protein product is CASSWPGRWETQYF.

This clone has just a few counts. The CDR3 DNA follows: TGTGCCAGCAGTGAAAATCGGCCTATCTACACCTTC. Translation gives CASSENRPIYTF. The V and J genes are TRBV6-1 and TRBJ1-2, with D hard to call. Trimming cost V 2 bases and J 10 bases, with 11 bases left between them. Germline V gives CDR1 MNHNS, CDR2 SASEGT. This CDR3 contains 12 residues.

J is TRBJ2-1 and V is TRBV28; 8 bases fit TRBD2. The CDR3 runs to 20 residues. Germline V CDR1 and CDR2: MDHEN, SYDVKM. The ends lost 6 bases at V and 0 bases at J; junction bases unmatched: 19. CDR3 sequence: CASRRHSGLGSLGSYNEQFF. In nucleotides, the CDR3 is TGTGCCAGCAGGCGCCACTCGGGACTAGGCAGCCTGGGCTCCTACAATGAGCAGTTCTTC.

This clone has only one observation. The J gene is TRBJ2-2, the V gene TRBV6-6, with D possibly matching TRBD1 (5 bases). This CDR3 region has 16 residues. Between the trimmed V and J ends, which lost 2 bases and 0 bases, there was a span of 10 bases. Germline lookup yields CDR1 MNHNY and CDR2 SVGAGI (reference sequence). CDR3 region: CASSYAGQTNTGELFF. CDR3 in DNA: TGTGCCAGCAGTTACGCAGGACAAACGAACACCGGGGAGCTGTTTTTT.

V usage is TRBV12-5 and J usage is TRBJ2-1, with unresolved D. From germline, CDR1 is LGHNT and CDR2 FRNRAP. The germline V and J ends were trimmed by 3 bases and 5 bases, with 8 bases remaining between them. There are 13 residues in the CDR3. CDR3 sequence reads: CASGLAGNNEQFF. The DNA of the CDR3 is TGTGCTAGTGGTTTAGCAGGAAACAATGAGCAGTTCTTC.

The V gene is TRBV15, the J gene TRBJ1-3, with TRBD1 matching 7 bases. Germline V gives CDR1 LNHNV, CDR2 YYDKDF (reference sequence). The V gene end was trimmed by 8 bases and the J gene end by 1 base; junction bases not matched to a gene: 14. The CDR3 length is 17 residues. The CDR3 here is CATQSGRQGVSGNTIYF. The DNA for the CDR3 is TGTGCCACCCAGTCTGGGCGACAGGGTGTGTCTGGAAACACCATATATTTT.

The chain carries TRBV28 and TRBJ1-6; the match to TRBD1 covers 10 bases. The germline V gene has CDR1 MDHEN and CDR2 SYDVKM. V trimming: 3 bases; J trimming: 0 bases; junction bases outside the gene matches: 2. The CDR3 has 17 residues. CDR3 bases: TGTGCCAGCAGTTTGACAGGGGGCCACTCCTATAATTCACCCCTCCACTTT. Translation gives CASSLTGGHSYNSPLHF.

This CDR3 is CASSFSGNQPQHF. DNA for the CDR3: TGTGCCAGCAGTTTTTCGGGGAATCAGCCCCAGCATTTT. This chain joins TRBV12-3 or TRBV12-4 and TRBJ1-5; no definite D call. CDR3 length: 13 amino acids. Trimming removed 3 bases from V and 4 bases from J, with 7 bases in between.

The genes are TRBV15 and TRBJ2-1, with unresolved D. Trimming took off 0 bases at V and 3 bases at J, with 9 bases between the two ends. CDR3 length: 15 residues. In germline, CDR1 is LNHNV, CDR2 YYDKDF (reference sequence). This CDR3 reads CATSRDLGFYNEQFF. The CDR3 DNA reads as TGTGCCACCAGCAGAGATCTAGGATTCTACAATGAGCAGTTCTTC.

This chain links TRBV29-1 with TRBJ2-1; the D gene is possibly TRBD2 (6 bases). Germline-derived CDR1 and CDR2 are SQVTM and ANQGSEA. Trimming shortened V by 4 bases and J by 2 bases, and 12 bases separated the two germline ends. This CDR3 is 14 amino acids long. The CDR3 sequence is CSVAGTVPYNEQFF. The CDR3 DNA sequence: TGCAGCGTTGCAGGGACTGTCCCCTACAATGAGCAGTTCTTC.